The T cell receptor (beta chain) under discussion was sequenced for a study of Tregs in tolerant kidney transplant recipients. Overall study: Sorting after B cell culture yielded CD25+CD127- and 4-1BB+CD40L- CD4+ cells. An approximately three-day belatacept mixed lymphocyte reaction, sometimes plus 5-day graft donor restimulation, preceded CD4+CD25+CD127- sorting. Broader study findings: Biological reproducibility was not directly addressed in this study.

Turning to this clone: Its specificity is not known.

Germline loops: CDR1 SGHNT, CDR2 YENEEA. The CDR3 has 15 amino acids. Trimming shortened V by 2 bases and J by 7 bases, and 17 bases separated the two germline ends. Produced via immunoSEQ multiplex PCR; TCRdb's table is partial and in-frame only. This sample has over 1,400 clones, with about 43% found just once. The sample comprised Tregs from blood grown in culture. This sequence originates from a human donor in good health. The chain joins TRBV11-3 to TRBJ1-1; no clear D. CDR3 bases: TGTGCCAGCAGCTTATACGGCGTAGGACGCTATGAAGCTTTCTTT. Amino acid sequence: CASSLYGVGRYEAFF.